This T cell receptor beta chain was sequenced for a study of T cell repertoires in cytomegalovirus infection. MiXCR was run by TCRdb on the reads, yielding one entry per CDR3 protein. The sample includes 550,000 to 850,000 distinct CDR3 sequences, roughly 30% seen only once; the top ten take 15% to 20%. Remarks on this clonotype: Its antigen is unidentified.

The ends lost 0 bases at V and 9 bases at J; junction bases unmatched: 10. Germline CDR1 is SGHNT and CDR2 is YYREEE (reference sequence). This CDR3 contains 16 residues. The gene calls are TRBV5-4 and TRBJ2-1; 9 positions match TRBD2. This receptor was taken from a human donor in good health (CMV status not recorded). Some clones in this sample may be carry-over from other donors' samples. The sequencing here drew on cultured PBMCs, taken from culture after CMV antigen stimulation. CDR3 DNA: TGTGCCAGCAGCTTGGGAGGAGCGGGAGGATCTAGTGAGCAGTTCTTC. This codes for CASSLGGAGGSSEQFF.